This T cell receptor beta chain was captured in a study of PD-1 blockade in classical Hodgkin lymphoma (dated by TCRdb to about 2020). Concerning the study at large: Nivolumab dosing was 3 mg/kg intravenously every 2 weeks, continuing until either disease progression or unacceptable toxicity. The study used TCR beta sequencing and CyTOF to define a peripheral blood immune signature of response to PD-1 blockade in classical Hodgkin lymphoma. What the work shows at the level of the full study, not this receptor alone: The study was limited to a single clinical trial cohort, and causes of repertoire differences, possibly disease activity or prior therapy, remained undefined. By C4D1, a significant rise was seen in CD4+ TCR diversity but not in CD8+ TCR diversity (p=0.0027 vs p=0.16), and the rise was most apparent among complete responders (p=0.02). Trial patients with a complete response had baseline diversity similar to that of newly diagnosed patients, while partial responders and progressors had significantly lower diversity. Baseline TCR diversity was reported to be lower in newly diagnosed patients than in healthy donors, and even lower in relapsed/refractory patients. Diversity was lower in patients who began nivolumab less than 1 year after ASCT, so these patients were left out of later analyses to avoid confounding by immune reconstitution.

CDR1 SNHLY and CDR2 FYNNEI are derived from the germline V gene. Between the V and J ends, shortened by 4 bases and 5 bases respectively, the junction contains 11 bases. Taken from cysteine to phenylalanine, the CDR3 has 13 residues. The retained sequence is limited to the CDR3, 39 bases, with the frame set at the first base. About this clone: What this receptor recognizes is not known. No clone much larger than this one lies a single base away; base qualities are absent.

The time point tag for this specimen amounts to: cycle 1 day 1 (C1D1), immediately before nivolumab initiation. All trial patients had relapsed after autologous stem cell transplantation, with cohorts A, B and C differing in prior brentuximab vedotin exposure. A total of roughly 57 patients with relapsed/refractory classical Hodgkin lymphoma made up the trial cohort, and each patient's best overall response was complete response, partial response or progressive disease. Trial patients were treated with single-agent nivolumab in the multi-cohort phase II CheckMate 205 trial. Best overall response was determined by an independent review committee according to the 2007 International Working Group response criteria. Trial PBMCs were obtained immediately prior to nivolumab initiation (C1D1) and on therapy at cycle 2 day 1 and cycle 4 day 1. After peripheral blood was drawn into 8 mL Vacutainer Cell Preparation Tubes, PBMCs were isolated by centrifugation and then cryopreserved.

Genomic DNA was isolated using the Qiagen DNeasy kit from unsorted PBMCs as well as from negatively selected CD4+ and CD8+ fractions. Using primers that anneal to V and J segments, immunoSEQ multiplex PCR amplified the TCR beta CDR3 regions. A synthetic immune receptor repertoire was used to minimize amplification bias, and remaining bias was computationally removed after sequencing. Per the authors' processing: Custom Python scripts were used to quantify repertoire diversity as the Shannon entropy index. The unsorted, CD4+ and CD8+ repertoires were each analyzed separately, with the exception of combined analyses, where CD4+ and CD8+ sequences were merged in silico. A clone counted as expanded when the clone's frequency after treatment rose at least 2-fold relative to C1D1, and clones undetected at baseline were given a pseudocount of 0.5. Singleton clones were defined as clones with 0 or 1 copy at C1D1, and non-singleton clones were defined as clones with 2 or more copies. By matching protein sequences in sorted samples from the same patient, clones expanded in unsorted samples were annotated as CD4+, CD8+ or unknown. Wilcoxon tests on paired samples were used to test changes in diversity from C1D1 to C4D1. The clones in this table, taken by TCRdb from immuneACCESS, are in-frame only. Not every clone is retained; where verified, under half of the shortfall comes from an unresolved V gene, and the cause of the rest is unknown. The DNA gave D and trimming, while V, J and clone size come from that table. In this sample the table shows nearly 55,000 clones, 65% to 85% of which occur a single time. Around 15% of the sample is in the top ten clones.

This TCR came from a human donor with classical Hodgkin lymphoma. The V gene is TRBV2 and the J gene is TRBJ2-5; no D gene call is confident. The specimen comprised peripheral blood mononuclear cells (PBMCs), sampled at baseline. The nucleotide sequence reads as follows: TGTGCCAGCAGTGGGAATACTATGGAGACCCAGTACTTC. It translates to CASSGNTMETQYF. Supplemented by the reference TRBV2 and TRBJ2-5 proteins around the CDR3, the complete variable domain is EPEVTQTPSHQVTQMGQEVILRCVPISNHLYFYWYRQILGQKVEFLVSFYNNEISEKSEIFDDQFSVERPDGSNFTLKIRSTKLEDSAMYFCASSGNTMETQYFGPGTRLLVL.